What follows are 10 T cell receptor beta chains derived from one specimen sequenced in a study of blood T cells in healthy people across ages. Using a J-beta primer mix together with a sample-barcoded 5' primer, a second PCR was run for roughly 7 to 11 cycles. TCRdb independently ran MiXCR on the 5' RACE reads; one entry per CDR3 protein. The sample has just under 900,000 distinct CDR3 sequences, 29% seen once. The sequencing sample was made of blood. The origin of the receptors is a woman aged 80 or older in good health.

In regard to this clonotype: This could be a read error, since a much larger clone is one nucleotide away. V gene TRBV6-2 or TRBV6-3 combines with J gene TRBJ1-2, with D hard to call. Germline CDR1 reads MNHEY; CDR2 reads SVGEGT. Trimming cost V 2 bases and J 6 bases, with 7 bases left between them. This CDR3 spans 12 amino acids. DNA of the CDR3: TGTGCCAGCAGTTACCAGCTCCATGGCTACACCTTC. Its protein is CASSYQLHGYTF.

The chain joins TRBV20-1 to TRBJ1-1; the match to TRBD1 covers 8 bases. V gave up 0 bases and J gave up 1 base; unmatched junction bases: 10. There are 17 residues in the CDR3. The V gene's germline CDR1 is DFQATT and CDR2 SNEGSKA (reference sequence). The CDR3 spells CSARDVRQGKGNTEAFF. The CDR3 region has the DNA TGCAGTGCTAGAGATGTGCGACAGGGGAAGGGGAACACTGAAGCTTTCTTT.

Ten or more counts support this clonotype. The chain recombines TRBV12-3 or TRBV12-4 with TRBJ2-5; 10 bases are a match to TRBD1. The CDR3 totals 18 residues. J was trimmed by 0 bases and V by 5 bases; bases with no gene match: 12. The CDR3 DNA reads TGTGCCAGCAGTCTCCGGACAGGGGGAATCTCGTACCAAGAGACCCAGTACTTC. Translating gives CASSLRTGGISYQETQYF.

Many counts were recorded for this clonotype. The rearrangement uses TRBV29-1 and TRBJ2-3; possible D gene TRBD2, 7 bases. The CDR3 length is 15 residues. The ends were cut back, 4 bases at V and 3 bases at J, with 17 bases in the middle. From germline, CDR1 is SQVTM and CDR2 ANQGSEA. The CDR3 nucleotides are TGCAGCGTTGCGATTTTGGGAGGGGGAACAGATACGCAGTATTTT. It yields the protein CSVAILGGGTDTQYF.

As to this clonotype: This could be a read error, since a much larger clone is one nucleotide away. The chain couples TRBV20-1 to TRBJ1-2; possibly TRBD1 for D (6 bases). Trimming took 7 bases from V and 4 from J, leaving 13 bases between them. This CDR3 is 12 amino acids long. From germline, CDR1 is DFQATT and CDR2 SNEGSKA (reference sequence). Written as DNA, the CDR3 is TGCAGTGTGACACAGGGAGGCTATGGCTACACCTTC. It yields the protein CSVTQGGYGYTF.

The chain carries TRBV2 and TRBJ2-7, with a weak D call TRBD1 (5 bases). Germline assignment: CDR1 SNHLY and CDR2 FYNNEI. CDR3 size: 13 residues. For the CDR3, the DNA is TGTGCGGTAAAGCGCAGGGTCTTTGACGAGCAGTACTTC. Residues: CAVKRRVFDEQYF.

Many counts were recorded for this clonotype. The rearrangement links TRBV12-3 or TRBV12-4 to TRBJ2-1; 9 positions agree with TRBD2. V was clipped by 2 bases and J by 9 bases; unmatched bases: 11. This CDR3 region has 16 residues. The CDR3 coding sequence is TGTGCCAGCAGTTTAAGGGGCGGGGGGGCCTCCGGTGAGCAGTTCTTC. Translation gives CASSLRGGGASGEQFF.

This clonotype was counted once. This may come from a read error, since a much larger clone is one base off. The chain's CDR3 is CARSQGGTDQETQYF. Here the CDR3 DNA reads TGTGCCCGCAGCCAAGGCGGGACGGACCAAGAGACCCAGTACTTC. The gene calls are TRBV4-2 and TRBJ2-7; possible D gene TRBD2, 6 bases. The assigned J gene may be wrong: the sequence end matches TRBJ2-5 better. CDR3 length: 15 amino acids. Germline assignment: CDR1 LGHNA and CDR2 YNFKEQ.

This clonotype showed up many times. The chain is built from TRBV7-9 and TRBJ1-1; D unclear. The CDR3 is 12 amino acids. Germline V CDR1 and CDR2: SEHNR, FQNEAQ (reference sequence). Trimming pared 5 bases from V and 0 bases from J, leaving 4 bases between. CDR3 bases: TGTGCCAGCAGCGAATTGAACACTGAAGCTTTCTTT. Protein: CASSELNTEAFF.

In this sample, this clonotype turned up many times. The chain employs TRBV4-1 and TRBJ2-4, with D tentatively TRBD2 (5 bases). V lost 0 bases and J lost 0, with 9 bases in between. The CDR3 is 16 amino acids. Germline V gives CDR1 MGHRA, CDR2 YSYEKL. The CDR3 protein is CASSQERVIAKNIQYF. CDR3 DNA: TGCGCCAGCAGCCAAGAGCGGGTAATAGCCAAAAACATTCAGTACTTC.